This TCR beta chain is from a study of blood T cell repertoires in COVID-19. The wider study: The study drew acute and convalescent COVID-19 samples from the United States, Italy and Spain.

This table comes from immunoSEQ multiplex PCR, and its TCRdb copy is limited to in-frame clones, with some not included. The sample holds approximately 170,000 clones, approximately 80% seen once. Trimming pared 5 bases from V and 8 bases from J, leaving 19 bases between. Per germline, CDR1 MNHEY and CDR2 SMNVEV (reference sequence). This CDR3 spans 15 amino acids. In assigning cohorts, the study relied on participant-reported clinical history. Before being deemed recovered, Cohort 3 donors had two negative PCRs, clearance, or symptom resolution. The sequenced material came from PBMCs or T cells enriched from blood (not recorded which). The chain uses TRBV27 and TRBJ2-1, with a weak D call TRBD1 (6 bases). The source is a man aged 45 to 65 who had recovered from COVID-19. The CDR3 DNA follows: TGTGCCAGCAGTCCACTGGGGGCACGATGGGATGAGCAGTTCTTC. This translates into CASSPLGARWDEQFF.